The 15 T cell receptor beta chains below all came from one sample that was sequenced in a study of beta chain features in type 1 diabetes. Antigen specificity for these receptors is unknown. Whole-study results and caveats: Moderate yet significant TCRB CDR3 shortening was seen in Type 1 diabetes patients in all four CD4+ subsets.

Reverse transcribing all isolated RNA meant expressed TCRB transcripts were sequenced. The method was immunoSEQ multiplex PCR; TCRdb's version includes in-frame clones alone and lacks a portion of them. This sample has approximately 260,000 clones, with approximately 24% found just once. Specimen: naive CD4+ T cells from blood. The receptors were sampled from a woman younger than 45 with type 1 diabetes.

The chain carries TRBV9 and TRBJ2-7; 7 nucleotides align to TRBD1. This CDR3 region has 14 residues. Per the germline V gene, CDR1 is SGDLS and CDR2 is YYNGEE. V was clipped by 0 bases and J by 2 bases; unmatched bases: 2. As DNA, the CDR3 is TGTGCCAGCAGCGTAGCGACAGGGCCCTACGAGCAGTACTTC. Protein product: CASSVATGPYEQYF.

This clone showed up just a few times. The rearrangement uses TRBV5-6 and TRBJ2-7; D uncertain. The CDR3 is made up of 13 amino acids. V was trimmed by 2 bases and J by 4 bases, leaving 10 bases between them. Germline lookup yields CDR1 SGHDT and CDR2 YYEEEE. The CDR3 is CASSFSESYEQYF. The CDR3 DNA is TGTGCCAGCAGCTTTAGTGAGAGTTACGAGCAGTACTTC.

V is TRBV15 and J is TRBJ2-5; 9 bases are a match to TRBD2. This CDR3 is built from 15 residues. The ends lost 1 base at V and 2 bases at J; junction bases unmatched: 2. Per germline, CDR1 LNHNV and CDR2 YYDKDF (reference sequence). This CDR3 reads CATSRGLAGQETQYF. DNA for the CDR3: TGTGCCACCAGCAGAGGTCTAGCGGGACAAGAGACCCAGTACTTC.

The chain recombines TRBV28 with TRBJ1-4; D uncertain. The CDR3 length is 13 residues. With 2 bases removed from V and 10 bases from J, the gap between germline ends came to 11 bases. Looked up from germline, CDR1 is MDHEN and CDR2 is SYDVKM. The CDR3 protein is CASSLVARGKLFF. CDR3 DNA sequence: TGTGCCAGCAGTTTAGTGGCTCGCGGAAAACTGTTTTTT.

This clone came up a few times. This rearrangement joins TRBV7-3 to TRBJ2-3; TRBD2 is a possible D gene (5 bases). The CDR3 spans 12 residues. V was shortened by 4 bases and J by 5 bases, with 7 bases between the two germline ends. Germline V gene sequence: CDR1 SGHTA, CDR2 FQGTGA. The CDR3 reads CASSSLGDTQYF. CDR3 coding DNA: TGTGCCAGCAGCTCACTAGGAGATACGCAGTATTTT.

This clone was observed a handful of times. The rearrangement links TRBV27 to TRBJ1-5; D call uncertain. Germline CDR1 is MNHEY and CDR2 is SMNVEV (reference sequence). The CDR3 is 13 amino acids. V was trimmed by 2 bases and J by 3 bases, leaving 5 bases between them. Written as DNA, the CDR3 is TGTGCCAGCAGTTTAAGAGTCAATCAGCCCCAGCATTTT. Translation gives CASSLRVNQPQHF.

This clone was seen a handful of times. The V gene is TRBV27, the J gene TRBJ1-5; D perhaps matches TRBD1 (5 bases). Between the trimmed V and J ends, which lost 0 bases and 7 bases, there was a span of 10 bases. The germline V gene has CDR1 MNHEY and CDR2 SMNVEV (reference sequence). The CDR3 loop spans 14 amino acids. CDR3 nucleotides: TGTGCCAGCAGTTTATCGCGACAGTCCCAGCCCCAGCATTTT. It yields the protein CASSLSRQSQPQHF.

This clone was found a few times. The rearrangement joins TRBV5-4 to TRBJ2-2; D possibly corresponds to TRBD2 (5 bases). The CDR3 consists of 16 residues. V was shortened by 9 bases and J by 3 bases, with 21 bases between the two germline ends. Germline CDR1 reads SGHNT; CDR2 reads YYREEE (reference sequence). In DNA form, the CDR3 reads TGTGCCATAAAAGAGGGCAGCAACCCGGACACCGGGGAGCTGTTTTTT. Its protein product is CAIKEGSNPDTGELFF.

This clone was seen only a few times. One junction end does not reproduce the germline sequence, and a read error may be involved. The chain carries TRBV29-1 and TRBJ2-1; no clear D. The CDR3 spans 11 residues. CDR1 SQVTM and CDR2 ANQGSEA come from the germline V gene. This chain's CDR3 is CSVVFYHEQFF. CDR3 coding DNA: TGCAGCGTTGTTTTCTACCATGAGCAGTTCTTC.

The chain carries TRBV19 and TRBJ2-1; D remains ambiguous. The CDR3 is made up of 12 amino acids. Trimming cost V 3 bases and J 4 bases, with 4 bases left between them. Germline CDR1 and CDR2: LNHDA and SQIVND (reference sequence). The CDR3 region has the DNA TGTGCCAGTAGTATCCGTTACAATGAGCAGTTCTTC. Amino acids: CASSIRYNEQFF.

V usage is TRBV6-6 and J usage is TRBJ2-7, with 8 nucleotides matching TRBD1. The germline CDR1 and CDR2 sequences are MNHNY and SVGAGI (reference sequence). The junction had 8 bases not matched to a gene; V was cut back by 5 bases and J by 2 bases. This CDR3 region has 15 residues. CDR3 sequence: CASSSTGGRPYEQYF. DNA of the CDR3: TGTGCCAGCAGTAGTACAGGGGGGCGGCCCTACGAGCAGTACTTC.

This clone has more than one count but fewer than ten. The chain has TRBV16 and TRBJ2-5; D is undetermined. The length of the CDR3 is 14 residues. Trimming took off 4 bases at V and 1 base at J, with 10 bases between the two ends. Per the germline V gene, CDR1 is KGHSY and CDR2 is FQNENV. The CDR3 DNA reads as TGTGCCAGCAGCCTAGCCCCCGGCCAAGAGACCCAGTACTTC. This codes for CASSLAPGQETQYF.

CDR3 coding DNA: TGTGCCAGCTCACCAACGGTTGACTACGAGCAGTACTTC. This sequence encodes CASSPTVDYEQYF. This chain connects TRBV18 to TRBJ2-7; D not resolved. Trimming cost V 2 bases and J 3 bases, with 8 bases left between them. CDR3 size: 13 residues. The germline CDR1 and CDR2 sequences are KGHSH and LQKENI. The whole variable domain, remainder taken from reference TRBV18 and TRBJ2-7, is NAGVMQNPRHLVRRRGQEARLRCSPMKGHSHVYWYRQLPEEGLKFMVYLQKENIIDESGMPKERFSAEFPKEGPSILRIQQVVRGDSAAYFCASSPTVDYEQYFGPGTRLTVT.

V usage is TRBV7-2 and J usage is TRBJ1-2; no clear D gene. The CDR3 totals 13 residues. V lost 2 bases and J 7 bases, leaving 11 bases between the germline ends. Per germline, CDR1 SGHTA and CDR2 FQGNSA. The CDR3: CASSLHPEVGYTF. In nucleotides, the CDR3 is TGTGCCAGCAGCTTACATCCGGAGGTTGGCTACACCTTC.

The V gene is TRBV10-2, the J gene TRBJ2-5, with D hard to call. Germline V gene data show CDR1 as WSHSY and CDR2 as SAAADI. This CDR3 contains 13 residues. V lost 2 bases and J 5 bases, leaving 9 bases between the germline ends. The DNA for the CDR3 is TGCGCCAGCAGTGAGACAAGTCCCGAGACCCAGTACTTC. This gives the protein CASSETSPETQYF.